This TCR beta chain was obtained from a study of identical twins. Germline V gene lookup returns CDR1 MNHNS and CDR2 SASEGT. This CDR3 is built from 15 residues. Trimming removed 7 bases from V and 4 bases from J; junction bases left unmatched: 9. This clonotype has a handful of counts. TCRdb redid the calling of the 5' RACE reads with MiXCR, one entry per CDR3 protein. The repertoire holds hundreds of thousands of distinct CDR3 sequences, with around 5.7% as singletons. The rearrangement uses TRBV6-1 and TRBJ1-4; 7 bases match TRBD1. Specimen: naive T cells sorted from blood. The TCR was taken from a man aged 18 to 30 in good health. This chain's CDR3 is CASIPGGGLNEKLFF. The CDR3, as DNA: TGTGCCAGCATTCCAGGGGGGGGGCTTAATGAAAAACTGTTTTTT.